This T cell receptor (beta chain) was captured by sequencing in a study of cytomegalovirus exposure and HLA in healthy donors. General observations from the study: In a later analysis, productive TCRs from donors in an Asian-associated ancestry cluster reportedly carried fewer N-insertions than the cohort mean.

PCR was performed using 60 Vbeta and 13 Jbeta primers. Here immunoSEQ multiplex PCR was the method, and the copy in TCRdb shows in-frame clones only, minus some. This sample has just under 95,000 clones, with almost 85% found just once. The sample holds one count of this clone. No antigen is known for it. This CDR3 has 16 residues. Trimming pared 2 bases from V and 0 bases from J, leaving 14 bases between. The sample comprised PBMCs. The TCR sequence derives from a woman under 30 in good health and CMV-seropositive. J is TRBJ2-7 and V is TRBV6-7; tentatively, D is TRBD1 (6 bases). TRBV6-7 is annotated as an ORF whose role is uncertain. This chain's CDR3 is CASSYTLQGDSYEQYF. CDR3 in DNA: TGTGCCAGCAGTTACACACTACAGGGTGACTCCTACGAGCAGTACTTC.